The present entry profiles one TCR beta chain with its context. No antigen is known for it. This entry comes from a study of cytotoxic CD8 clonotypes in ibrutinib-treated CLL. Study as a whole: Enrolment comprised eleven to twelve relapsed/refractory and more than 14 treatment-naive patients; approximately 18 were IGHV unmutated. General study points: Clonality correlated strongly with circulating CD8+ T cells and exceeded age-matched healthy donors at baseline.

The trim removed 0 bases at V and 3 bases at J, leaving 7 bases unmatched. Germline lookup yields CDR1 WNHNN and CDR2 SYGVQD (reference sequence). This CDR3 is 20 amino acids long. A 1 in 200,000 to 1 in 1 million T cell depth was the sequencing target. TCRdb's table, derived via immunoSEQ multiplex PCR, lists solely in-frame clones and lacks some. The repertoire consists of 160,000 or so clones, with approximately 80% occurring once and the leading ten covering roughly 4.5%. The TCR was taken from a human donor with chronic lymphocytic leukemia. The starting material was PBMCs, obtained after 24 months of ibrutinib treatment. This chain joins TRBV10-1 and TRBJ2-2; the match to TRBD2 covers 16 bases. Written as DNA, the CDR3 is TGCGCCAGCAGTGAGTCCTCCGGGACTAGCGGGGGGGACTACACCGGGGAGCTGTTTTTT. This codes for CASSESSGTSGGDYTGELFF.